A selection of T cell receptor beta chains follows, all from one sample in a study of CD8+ T cells in alopecia areata. Clones were sequenced by immunoSEQ multiplex PCR, and TCRdb holds only the in-frame ones, with some missing. The sample has over 200,000 clones; 50% to 75% are singletons. Source: CD4+ T cells sorted from blood, taken at week 4, from a patient treated with tofacitinib. These receptor sequences come from a human donor with alopecia areata. Both conserved end residues are trimmed from each CDR3.

J | V | CDR3
TRBJ1-1 | TRBV29-1 | SVDRALGFGSTEAF
TRBJ2-3 | TRBV2 | ASSEGLSGVSTDTQY
TRBJ2-5 | TRBV5-4 | ASSPPTGTRETQY
TRBJ1-1 | TRBV5-1 | ASSLGGRTEAF
TRBJ2-5 | TRBV5-1 | ASSSGTAQETQY
TRBJ2-3 | TRBV4-1 | ASSHLIQSSGTGTDTQY
TRBJ1-1 | TRBV4-2 | ASSQAGTGGRTEAF
TRBJ2-6 | TRBV5-1 | ASSPGAGANVLT
TRBJ2-5 | TRBV5-1 | ASSWGTSGQETQY
TRBJ1-6 | TRBV9 | ASSFRGQTTPEPLH
TRBJ1-2 | TRBV11-1 | ASSSLGGTAFYGYT
TRBJ2-2 | TRBV7-9 | ASSLDRSHTGELF
TRBJ2-7 | TRBV2 | ARTTGTGGGEQY
TRBJ1-5 | TRBV5-1 | ASSSQGGNQPQH
TRBJ2-5 | TRBV7-9 | ATAGGTETQY
TRBJ2-1 | TRBV7-2 | ASSLVTGNEQF
TRBJ2-7 | TRBV10-3 | AISDTGEYEQY
TRBJ1-1 | TRBV4-1 | ASSQTTGDNTEAF
TRBJ2-5 | TRBV5-1 | ASSVLGLAETQY
TRBJ1-6 | TRBV30 | ACTRDSSSYNSPLH
TRBJ2-3 | TRBV6-1 | ASSLLSGDTDTQY
TRBJ1-1 | TRBV11-1 | ASSPTGGGMNTEAF
TRBJ1-1 | TRBV29-1 | SVEALGAAF
TRBJ2-7 | TRBV15 | ATSRKGLWDWEQY
TRBJ1-6 | TRBV5-4 | ASSLVGDSPLH
TRBJ2-3 | TRBV29-1 | SVDSGHHTDTQY
TRBJ2-1 | TRBV27 | ASTPDPGLAGSEQF
TRBJ1-1 | TRBV29-1 | SVIPGSEAF
TRBJ1-5 | TRBV6-5 | ASSPGPGQPQH
TRBJ2-7 | TRBV29-1 | SVKTGEQY
TRBJ1-2 | TRBV7-3 | ASSPTTLGGYGYT
TRBJ2-1 | TRBV29-1 | SVASVNEQF
TRBJ2-2 | TRBV7-2 | ASSSLFATGELF
TRBJ1-1 | TRBV30 | AWSTPTSKAF
TRBJ2-6 | TRBV4-3 | ASSGTGSGANVLT
TRBJ1-1 | TRBV30 | AWSRAPIQAF
TRBJ2-2 | TRBV5-1 | ASSLARQNTGELF
TRBJ2-5 | TRBV10-3 | AIGDPGRQETQY
TRBJ2-7 | TRBV7-2 | ASSSGTAPYEQY
TRBJ1-5 | TRBV27 | ASSPGGGNQPQH
TRBJ1-1 | TRBV5-1 | ASSFHGGQNTEAF